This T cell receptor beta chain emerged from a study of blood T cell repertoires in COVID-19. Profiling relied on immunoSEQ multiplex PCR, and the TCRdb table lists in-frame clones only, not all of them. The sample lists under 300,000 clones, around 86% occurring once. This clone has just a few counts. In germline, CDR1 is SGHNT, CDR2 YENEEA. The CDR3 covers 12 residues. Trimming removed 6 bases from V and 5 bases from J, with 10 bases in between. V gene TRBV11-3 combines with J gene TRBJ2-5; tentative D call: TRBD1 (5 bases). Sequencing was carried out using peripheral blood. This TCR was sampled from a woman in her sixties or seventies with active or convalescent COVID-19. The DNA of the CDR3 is TGTGCCAGCAGTCGAGCAGGGGAGACCCAGTACTTC. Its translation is CASSRAGETQYF.